These T cell receptor beta chains were read from a single sample in a study of blood T cells in healthy people across ages. A single record per CDR3 protein comes from TCRdb applying MiXCR to the 5' RACE reads. The sample records around 990,000 distinct CDR3 sequences, roughly two fifths being singletons. The specimen sequenced was blood. These receptor sequences come from a young man in good health. CDR3s include the opening cysteine and the closing phenylalanine or tryptophan. Fields, in order: J gene, D gene, V gene, clone size, CDR3 DNA, CDR3 protein. A D gene is named only where the DNA matches it firmly. Part of the rows lack a size; the others show once, few, many or a class for expanded clones.

J: TRBJ2-3
D: .
V: TRBV6-6
size: .
DNA: TGTGCCAGCGGGCGCGCGGGGGACAAAAGCACAGATACGCAGTATTTT
CDR3: CASGRAGDKSTDTQYF

J: TRBJ1-2
D: TRBD1
V: TRBV4-3
size: .
DNA: TGCGCCAGCAGCCAAGATTTGGGGACAGGGGAAGGAGCTAACTATGGCTACACCTTC
CDR3: CASSQDLGTGEGANYGYTF

J: TRBJ2-7
D: .
V: TRBV7-2
size: .
DNA: TGTGCCAGCAGCTTAAACGACGGCTACGAGCAGTACTTC
CDR3: CASSLNDGYEQYF

J: TRBJ1-6
D: TRBD1
V: TRBV20-1
size: .
DNA: TGCAGTGCTAGAGCCGGGACAGGGGATTCACCCCTCCACTTT
CDR3: CSARAGTGDSPLHF

J: TRBJ1-1
D: .
V: TRBV6-1
size: .
DNA: TGTGCCAGCAGTCAATCACGCCTCCTCAGGAACCCGAACACTGAAGCTTTCTTT
CDR3: CASSQSRLLRNPNTEAFF

J: TRBJ1-1
D: .
V: TRBV21-1
size: .
DNA: TGTGCCAGCAGCAAACCCGGGACAGCCTTGAACACTGAAGCTTTCTTT
CDR3: CASSKPGTALNTEAFF

J: TRBJ1-1
D: .
V: TRBV5-1
size: .
DNA: TGCGCCAGCTGCCTCGGGGGCGGCAGGGACACTGAAACTTTCTTT
CDR3: CASCLGGGRDTETFF

J: TRBJ1-5
D: .
V: TRBV7-2
size: .
DNA: TGTGCCACCAAGCTCGGGGCTGGTGGTCAGCCCCAGCATTTT
CDR3: CATKLGAGGQPQHF

J: TRBJ1-2
D: .
V: TRBV9
size: few
DNA: TGTGCCAGCAGCGCGCTGGGGGAGAATGGCTACACCTTC
CDR3: CASSALGENGYTF

J: TRBJ2-4
D: .
V: TRBV25-1
size: once
DNA: TGTGCCAGCAGTGAGCCCGGGGGTCGCAGCATTCAGTACTTC
CDR3: CASSEPGGRSIQYF

J: TRBJ1-1
D: .
V: TRBV13
size: .
DNA: TGTGCCAGCAGCCCTGGGGGGGGGTCCAACACTGAAGCTTTCTTT
CDR3: CASSPGGGSNTEAFF

J: TRBJ2-3
D: .
V: TRBV6-2/TRBV6-3
size: many
DNA: TGTGCCAGCACCCGCGCCGGCACAGATACGCAGTATTTT
CDR3: CASTRAGTDTQYF

J: TRBJ1-1
D: .
V: TRBV6-5
size: .
DNA: TGTGCCAGCAGTTACTCCCAGGGCGCTGAAGCTTTCTTT
CDR3: CASSYSQGAEAFF

J: TRBJ1-5
D: .
V: TRBV27
size: .
DNA: TGTGCCAGCAGGGGGATGGAAAGCAATCAGCCCCAGCATTTT
CDR3: CASRGMESNQPQHF

J: TRBJ1-2
D: .
V: TRBV4-2
size: .
DNA: TGTGCCAGCAGCCAAGAACCCGGGGTGGTAGGCTACACCTTC
CDR3: CASSQEPGVVGYTF

J: TRBJ1-2
D: .
V: TRBV7-8
size: .
DNA: TGTGCCAGCAGCTTAAGCCGAAATTCTAACTATGGCTACACCTTC
CDR3: CASSLSRNSNYGYTF

J: TRBJ2-1
D: TRBD1
V: TRBV20-1
size: .
DNA: TGCAGTGCTGGGGGACAGGGAACCTACAATGAGCAGTTCTTC
CDR3: CSAGGQGTYNEQFF

J: TRBJ1-1
D: .
V: TRBV29-1
size: .
DNA: TGCAGCGTTCTAACGGACAAGGGTTCGAACACTGAAGCTTTCTTT
CDR3: CSVLTDKGSNTEAFF

J: TRBJ1-1
D: .
V: TRBV2
size: .
DNA: TGTGCCAGCATTGCTTCACTCCCAGGGGACACTGAAGCTTTCTTT
CDR3: CASIASLPGDTEAFF

J: TRBJ2-3
D: .
V: TRBV24-1
size: few
DNA: TGTGCCACCAGGGAGGGGTGGACAGATACGCAGTATTTT
CDR3: CATREGWTDTQYF

J: TRBJ1-2
D: .
V: TRBV20-1
size: .
DNA: TGCAGTGCTAGAGACCCGATCGGCTATGGCTACACCTTC
CDR3: CSARDPIGYGYTF

J: TRBJ2-1
D: .
V: TRBV24-1
size: .
DNA: TGTGCCACCAGTGGAGGGGGACAACGCAATGAGCAGTTCTTC
CDR3: CATSGGGQRNEQFF

J: TRBJ2-3
D: TRBD1
V: TRBV18
size: few
DNA: TGTGCCAGCTCAATCAGGGACAGCCTTGTTGATACGCAGTATTTT
CDR3: CASSIRDSLVDTQYF

J: TRBJ1-1
D: .
V: TRBV5-1
size: once
DNA: TGCGCCAGCAGCAGAGGTCACAGGACGAACACTGAAGCTTTCTTT
CDR3: CASSRGHRTNTEAFF

J: TRBJ1-4
D: .
V: TRBV7-2
size: .
DNA: TGTGCCAGCAGCTTAGGCGCAGCCCCTAATGAAAAACTGTTTTTT
CDR3: CASSLGAAPNEKLFF

J: TRBJ2-7
D: .
V: TRBV6-1
size: .
DNA: TGTGCCAGCAGTGAATTTGGGGGTCCCTACGAGCAGTACTTC
CDR3: CASSEFGGPYEQYF

J: TRBJ1-5
D: .
V: TRBV19
size: once
DNA: TGTGCCAGTAGTATGGCCAGTGGGGGACCTTATAGCAACCAGCCCCAGCATTTT
CDR3: CASSMASGGPYSNQPQHF

J: TRBJ1-4
D: TRBD1
V: TRBV27
size: few
DNA: TGTGCCAGCAGTGGGGGACGAAATCCGGGACAGGGGGATGAAAAACTGTTTTTT
CDR3: CASSGGRNPGQGDEKLFF

J: TRBJ2-3
D: .
V: TRBV4-3
size: few
DNA: TGCGCCAGCAGCCGGACTATCACAGATACGCAGTATTTT
CDR3: CASSRTITDTQYF

J: TRBJ1-1
D: TRBD1
V: TRBV29-1
size: .
DNA: TGCAGCGCCTACCCGGGACAGGGTAACACTGAAGCTTTCTTT
CDR3: CSAYPGQGNTEAFF

J: TRBJ1-5
D: TRBD1
V: TRBV7-2
size: few
DNA: TGTGCCAGCAGCTTAGTTGGGACAGGGTTAGGCAATCAGCCCCAGCATTTT
CDR3: CASSLVGTGLGNQPQHF

J: TRBJ1-2
D: .
V: TRBV6-2/TRBV6-3
size: .
DNA: TGTGCCAGCAGTTACGGCGTCAGGGCTGGCTACACCTTC
CDR3: CASSYGVRAGYTF

J: TRBJ1-5
D: .
V: TRBV6-1
size: .
DNA: TGTGCCAGCACCCAAGTGATGAATCAGCCCCAGCATTTT
CDR3: CASTQVMNQPQHF

J: TRBJ1-2
D: .
V: TRBV7-2
size: few
DNA: TGTGCCAGCAGCTTAGAAGAAGGGACCGGATATGGCTACACCTTC
CDR3: CASSLEEGTGYGYTF

J: TRBJ2-7
D: .
V: TRBV2
size: .
DNA: TGTGCCAGCAGATCAATTTCCCGCGAGCAGTACTTC
CDR3: CASRSISREQYF

J: TRBJ1-1
D: .
V: TRBV4-3
size: .
DNA: TGCGCCAGCAGCCAAGATGCCTGGGGTCGGAGTGTCACTGAAGCTTTCTTT
CDR3: CASSQDAWGRSVTEAFF

J: TRBJ2-5
D: TRBD2
V: TRBV9
size: few
DNA: TGTGCCAGCAGCGTAGTTCCTAGCGGGGGGGCAGGCGGTGAGACCCAGTACTTC
CDR3: CASSVVPSGGAGGETQYF

J: TRBJ1-1
D: .
V: TRBV10-3
size: .
DNA: TGTGCCACCCGACAGTTAAAGAGCACTGAAGCTTTCTTT
CDR3: CATRQLKSTEAFF

J: TRBJ2-7
D: .
V: TRBV7-2
size: .
DNA: TGTGCCACACACTCAGGGGACCGGTTCGACGAGCAGTACTTC
CDR3: CATHSGDRFDEQYF

J: TRBJ1-5
D: .
V: TRBV5-6
size: few
DNA: TGTGCCAGCAGCTCCGTGGGCAATCAGCCCCAGCATTTT
CDR3: CASSSVGNQPQHF

J: TRBJ2-1
D: TRBD1
V: TRBV12-3/TRBV12-4
size: few
DNA: TGTGCCAGCAGTCCGGGGGACAGGGGGCTAAAGTATGAGCAGTTCTTC
CDR3: CASSPGDRGLKYEQFF

J: TRBJ1-2
D: .
V: TRBV20-1
size: .
DNA: TGCAGTGCTAGAGTTCGATCTGGCTACACCTTC
CDR3: CSARVRSGYTF

J: TRBJ1-1
D: TRBD1
V: TRBV2
size: .
DNA: TGTGCCAGCAGTGCAGACAGGGGGTCGGGAACTGAAGCTTTCTTT
CDR3: CASSADRGSGTEAFF

J: TRBJ2-5
D: .
V: TRBV7-9
size: .
DNA: TGTGCCAGCAGCTCTGCCTCGTACCAAGAGACCCAGTACTTC
CDR3: CASSSASYQETQYF

J: TRBJ1-1
D: .
V: TRBV7-2
size: .
DNA: TGTGCCAGCAGCCTAAGGTGGGCAGGGGACACTGAAGCTTTCTTT
CDR3: CASSLRWAGDTEAFF

J: TRBJ2-3
D: TRBD1
V: TRBV7-9
size: .
DNA: TGTGCCAGCAGCTTAGAGACAGGGTCAGATACGCAGTATTTT
CDR3: CASSLETGSDTQYF

J: TRBJ2-3
D: .
V: TRBV6-1
size: .
DNA: TGTGCCAGCAGGGTCCCTGGGGCAGATACGCAGTATTTT
CDR3: CASRVPGADTQYF

J: TRBJ1-2
D: TRBD1
V: TRBV5-6
size: .
DNA: TGTGCCAGCGTCAACCCGGGACAGCCCTATGGCTACACCTTC
CDR3: CASVNPGQPYGYTF

J: TRBJ1-5
D: .
V: TRBV6-6
size: .
DNA: TGTGCCAGCAGTGATGGGGCCCACAATCAGCCCCAGCATTTT
CDR3: CASSDGAHNQPQHF